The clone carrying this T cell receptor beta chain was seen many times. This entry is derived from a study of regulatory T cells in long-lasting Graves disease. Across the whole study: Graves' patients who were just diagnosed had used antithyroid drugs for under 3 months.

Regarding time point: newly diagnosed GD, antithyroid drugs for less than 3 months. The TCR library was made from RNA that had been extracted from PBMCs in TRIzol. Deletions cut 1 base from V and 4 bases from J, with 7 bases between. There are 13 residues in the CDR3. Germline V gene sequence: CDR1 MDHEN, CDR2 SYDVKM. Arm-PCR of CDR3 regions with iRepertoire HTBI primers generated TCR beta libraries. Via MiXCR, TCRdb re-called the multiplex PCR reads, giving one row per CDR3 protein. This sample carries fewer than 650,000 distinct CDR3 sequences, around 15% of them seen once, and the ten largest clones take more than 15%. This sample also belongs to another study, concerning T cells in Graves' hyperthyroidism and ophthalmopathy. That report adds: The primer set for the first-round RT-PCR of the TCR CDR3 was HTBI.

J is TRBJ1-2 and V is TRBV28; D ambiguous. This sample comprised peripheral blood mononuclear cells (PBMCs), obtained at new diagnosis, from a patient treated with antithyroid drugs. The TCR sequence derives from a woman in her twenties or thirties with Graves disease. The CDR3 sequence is CASSLLAGYGYTF. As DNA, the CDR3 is TGTGCCAGCAGTTTATTGGCAGGCTATGGCTACACCTTC.